This note documents a single TCR beta chain sequence. The sample comes from a study of T cell responses to AZD1222 COVID-19 vaccine. Generated by immunoSEQ multiplex PCR, the TCRdb table keeps only in-frame clones and is missing some. This repertoire shows 80,000 to 90,000 clones, about 92% found once; its top ten account for approximately 5.5%. The CDR3 is 15 residues long. Germline V gives CDR1 MNHNS, CDR2 SASEGT. Trimming took off 0 bases at V and 4 bases at J, with 10 bases between the two ends. The V and J genes are TRBV6-1 and TRBJ1-5; D gene unclear. Specimen: peripheral blood, collected on day 0 of AZD1222 vaccination. The TCR was taken from an adult in good health. The CDR3 nucleotides are TGTGCCAGCAGTGAAGCCCAAGTCGGGAATCAGCCCCAGCATTTT. This gives the protein CASSEAQVGNQPQHF.